The 26 T cell receptor beta chains below come from one sample, sequenced in a study of somatic mutations in cytotoxic T cells in rheumatoid arthritis. Method: immunoSEQ multiplex PCR; TCRdb's copy keeps in-frame clones and lacks some. The sample lists about 30,000 clones, around four fifths occurring once. The source material was CD8+ T cells sorted from blood. The source is an adult with rheumatoid arthritis.

The chain joins TRBV9 to TRBJ2-5, with D possibly matching TRBD1 (6 bases). Trimming stripped 4 bases from V and 2 bases from J, with 18 bases between. Germline V gene sequence: CDR1 SGDLS, CDR2 YYNGEE. CDR3 length: 16 amino acids. Here the CDR3 DNA reads TGTGCCAGCAGCCCGATCATCCGGGACACGCAAGAGACCCAGTACTTC. Its translation is CASSPIIRDTQETQYF. The full variable domain, with the rest looked up from reference TRBV9 and TRBJ2-5, is DSGVTQTPKHLITATGQRVTLRCSPRSGDLSVYWYQQSLDQGLQFLIQYYNGEERAKGNILERFSAQQFPDLHSELNLSSLELGDSALYFCASSPIIRDTQETQYFGPGTRLLVL.

V gene TRBV29-1 combines with J gene TRBJ2-7; D ambiguous. V lost 0 bases, J lost 2 bases, and 14 bases lay in between. Germline assignment: CDR1 SQVTM and CDR2 ANQGSEA. The CDR3 length is 15 residues. The CDR3 spells CSVEEPRSQTYEQYF. The DNA for the CDR3 is TGCAGCGTTGAAGAGCCAAGGAGTCAGACCTACGAGCAGTACTTC.

This chain joins TRBV7-3 and TRBJ2-1, with D tentatively TRBD1 (6 bases). Germline lookup yields CDR1 SGHTA and CDR2 FQGTGA. The CDR3 is made up of 13 amino acids. The ends were cut back, 3 bases at V and 10 bases at J, with 13 bases in the middle. The CDR3 bases are TGTGCCAGCAGCTTCGGGACAACCGTGGAGCAGTTCTTC. Amino acids: CASSFGTTVEQFF.

The table lists this clone with a count of one. The J gene is TRBJ2-7, the V gene TRBV7-8; 11 bases fit TRBD2. The CDR3 loop spans 16 amino acids. J gave up 6 bases and V 1 base, and 8 bases lay outside the gene matches. Germline V gene sequence: CDR1 SGHVS, CDR2 FQNEAQ. CDR3 region: CASSLVISGGAFEQYF. CDR3 coding DNA: TGTGCCAGCAGCTTAGTTATTAGCGGGGGGGCCTTCGAGCAGTACTTC.

This sequence joins TRBV27 and TRBJ2-5, with D unclear. Germline loops: CDR1 MNHEY, CDR2 SMNVEV (reference sequence). V lost 4 bases and J 1 base, leaving 13 bases between the germline ends. This CDR3 is 15 amino acids long. CDR3 amino acids: CASSSSGYLQETQYF. DNA for the CDR3: TGTGCCAGCAGTTCCTCAGGCTACCTCCAAGAGACCCAGTACTTC.

The rearrangement links TRBV6-6 to TRBJ1-1, with 7 nucleotides matching TRBD1. CDR3 length equals 13 residues. CDR1 and CDR2 from the germline V gene are MNHNY and SVGAGI (reference sequence). Losses at the gene ends were 6 bases for V and 7 bases for J; bases not matched to a gene: 8. CDR3 coding DNA: TGTGCCAGCAGCCCTAACAGGGGCATTGAAGCTTTCTTT. Translated, it gives CASSPNRGIEAFF.

The rearrangement joins TRBV7-9 to TRBJ1-2; the match to TRBD1 covers 9 bases. The CDR3 length is 15 residues. CDR1 and CDR2 (germline): SEHNR, FQNEAQ (reference sequence). V trimming: 5 bases; J trimming: 6 bases; junction bases outside the gene matches: 10. This CDR3 is CASSRRDREFDGYTF. The DNA of the CDR3 is TGTGCCAGCAGCCGCCGGGACAGGGAGTTTGATGGCTACACCTTC.

The rearrangement uses TRBV11-2 and TRBJ2-5; 7 bases are shared with TRBD1. V lost 0 bases, J lost 1 base, and 2 bases stayed unmatched. This CDR3 spans 15 amino acids. Germline loops: CDR1 SGHAT, CDR2 FQNNGV. CDR3 protein: CASSLDPGGQETQYF. CDR3 nucleotide sequence: TGTGCCAGCAGCTTAGACCCAGGGGGCCAAGAGACCCAGTACTTC.

The chain uses TRBV9 and TRBJ1-6; D perhaps matches TRBD1 (5 bases). The germline V gene encodes CDR1 SGDLS and CDR2 YYNGEE. The CDR3 extends over 17 amino acids. V dropped 4 bases and J dropped 0 bases, with 14 bases sitting between them. DNA for the CDR3: TGTGCCAGCAGCCTACATGGGACGAGCTCCTATAATTCACCCCTCCACTTT. It translates to CASSLHGTSSYNSPLHF.

The chain links TRBV5-6 to TRBJ1-2; TRBD1 agrees at 7 bases. Germline lookup yields CDR1 SGHDT and CDR2 YYEEEE. The CDR3 loop spans 14 amino acids. Trimming cost V 4 bases and J 2 bases; bases outside gene matches: 5. The CDR3 is CASSRDRVNYGYTF. As DNA, the CDR3 is TGTGCCAGCAGCCGAGACAGGGTAAACTATGGCTACACCTTC. Based on the CDR3 plus reference TRBV5-6 and TRBJ1-2, the full variable domain is DAGVTQSPTHLIKTRGQQVTLRCSPKSGHDTVSWYQQALGQGPQFIFQYYEEEERQRGNFPDRFSGHQFPNYSSELNVNALLLGDSALYLCASSRDRVNYGYTFGSGTRLTVV.

The chain links TRBV4-2 to TRBJ2-7, with 8 bases fitting TRBD2. Per germline, CDR1 LGHNA and CDR2 YNFKEQ. The V gene end was trimmed by 1 base and the J gene end by 2 bases; junction bases not matched to a gene: 7. The CDR3 loop spans 16 amino acids. CDR3 sequence (DNA): TGTGCCAGCAGCCAAGCAGGGAGAGCGGGAGCCTACGAGCAGTACTTC. Its translation is CASSQAGRAGAYEQYF.

This sequence joins TRBV6-6 and TRBJ1-1; D is ambiguous. V was clipped by 7 bases and J by 8 bases, with 11 bases between them. From germline, CDR1 is MNHNY and CDR2 SVGAGI (reference sequence). The CDR3 consists of 11 residues. The chain's CDR3 is CASTHGVEAFF. CDR3 DNA: TGTGCCAGCACCCACGGGGTAGAAGCTTTCTTT.

This clone was counted a few times. The CDR3 bases are TGTGCCAGCAGCGTAGGCGGGGGTAGGCAGTGGGAGCAGTTCTTC. It codes for CASSVGGGRQWEQFF. This chain uses TRBV9 with TRBJ2-1; TRBD2 matches at 7 bases. Losses at the gene ends were 0 bases for V and 10 bases for J; bases not matched to a gene: 10. From germline, CDR1 is SGDLS and CDR2 YYNGEE. The CDR3 length is 15 residues.

This clone was detected only a few times. The chain combines TRBV7-9 with TRBJ1-1; no definite D call. CDR1 and CDR2 from the germline V gene are SEHNR and FQNEAQ (reference sequence). V lost 8 bases and J 2 bases, leaving 9 bases between the germline ends. CDR3 size: 12 residues. CDR3 sequence reads: CASRRGNTEAFF. CDR3 nucleotides: TGTGCCAGCCGTCGGGGTAACACTGAAGCTTTCTTT.

This rearrangement joins TRBV10-1 to TRBJ2-3; maybe TRBD2 (5 bases). Germline lookup yields CDR1 WNHNN and CDR2 SYGVQD (reference sequence). This CDR3 region has 16 residues. Trimming removed 7 bases at V and 2 bases at J, with 19 bases between. DNA of the CDR3: TGCGCCAGCACCCCAGGACGGGGTCTACACACAGATACGCAGTATTTT. This codes for CASTPGRGLHTDTQYF.

The gene calls are TRBV6-6 and TRBJ2-7; possibly TRBD1 for D (5 bases). This CDR3 has 12 amino acids. Germline assignment: CDR1 MNHNY and CDR2 SVGAGI (reference sequence). V was shortened by 5 bases and J by 1 base, with 6 bases between the two germline ends. CDR3 region: CASSDRSYEQYF. The DNA for the CDR3 is TGTGCCAGCAGTGACAGATCCTACGAGCAGTACTTC.

CDR3 region: CASSSGGSYNEQFF. The CDR3 DNA sequence: TGTGCCAGCAGCTCAGGGGGTTCCTACAATGAGCAGTTCTTC. V gene TRBV6-5 combines with J gene TRBJ2-1; TRBD1 matches 7 bases. With V trimmed by 6 bases and J by 1 base, 3 bases remained unmatched. The CDR3 has 14 residues. The germline V gene has CDR1 MNHEY and CDR2 SVGAGI.

The gene calls are TRBV10-3 and TRBJ1-1; D remains ambiguous. The CDR3 has 12 residues. Germline-derived CDR1 and CDR2 are ENHRY and SYGVKD. Trimming took 3 bases from V and 4 from J, leaving 6 bases between them. CDR3 protein: CAISEWSTEAFF. The CDR3 DNA reads TGTGCCATCAGTGAATGGTCCACTGAAGCTTTCTTT.

The chain employs TRBV9 and TRBJ2-1; 10 bases fit TRBD2. The CDR3 has 18 amino acids. Germline V gene lookup returns CDR1 SGDLS and CDR2 YYNGEE. V trimming: 1 base; J trimming: 7 bases; junction bases outside the gene matches: 14. The CDR3 is CASSVFEAGGPLGNEQFF. CDR3 coding DNA: TGTGCCAGCAGCGTATTTGAAGCGGGAGGGCCTCTCGGGAATGAGCAGTTCTTC.

This clone was observed a single time. This rearrangement joins TRBV28 to TRBJ2-3; 12 positions agree with TRBD2. Germline CDR1 reads MDHEN; CDR2 reads SYDVKM. The ends lost 4 bases at V and 3 bases at J; junction bases unmatched: 17. The CDR3 is 20 amino acids. The CDR3 loop is CASSSQTLLLAGGRTDTQYF. CDR3 in DNA: TGTGCCAGCAGTTCCCAAACCCTTTTACTAGCGGGGGGTCGGACAGATACGCAGTATTTT.

This chain connects TRBV6-4 to TRBJ2-5, with 7 positions matching TRBD1. J was trimmed by 5 bases and V by 2 bases; bases with no gene match: 8. The CDR3 is 15 residues long. Germline lookup yields CDR1 MRHNA and CDR2 SNTAGT. CDR3 region: CASSDIPGGPETQYF. The CDR3 DNA sequence: TGTGCCAGCAGTGACATCCCAGGGGGTCCCGAGACCCAGTACTTC.

J is TRBJ2-5 and V is TRBV29-1; TRBD1 agrees at 12 bases. The DNA end favors TRBJ2-7, so the J call may be wrong. The CDR3 extends over 12 amino acids. CDR1 is SQVTM, CDR2 ANQGSEA, per germline. The CDR3 here is CSAGQGADEQYF. The CDR3 coding sequence is TGCAGCGCGGGACAGGGGGCCGACGAGCAGTACTTC.

This clone was seen more than once but under ten times. This chain joins TRBV19 and TRBJ2-7, with 12 bases that match TRBD1. The germline V gene has CDR1 LNHDA and CDR2 SQIVND (reference sequence). Trimming at V came to 9 bases and at J to 0 bases, leaving 6 bases not matched to a gene. The CDR3 sequence is 15 residues long. CDR3 in amino acids: CASTPGQGASYEQYF. In nucleotides, the CDR3 is TGTGCCAGCACCCCGGGACAGGGGGCCTCCTACGAGCAGTACTTC.

The rearrangement joins TRBV11-2 to TRBJ2-5, with D maybe TRBD1 (5 bases). V lost 5 bases and J 5 bases, leaving 12 bases between the germline ends. The germline V gene has CDR1 SGHAT and CDR2 FQNNGV. CDR3 length: 13 residues. The CDR3 bases are TGTGCCAGCAGCCCGCCAGGGTGGGAGACCCAGTACTTC. Its translation: CASSPPGWETQYF.

The rearrangement links TRBV27 to TRBJ2-2; no definite D call. V gave up 3 bases and J gave up 4 bases, with 9 bases separating them. CDR1 is MNHEY and CDR2 is SMNVEV in the germline V gene (reference sequence). CDR3 length: 14 amino acids. CDR3 DNA sequence: TGTGCCAGCAGTTTCCGACCTTCCACCGGGGAGCTGTTTTTT. It yields the protein CASSFRPSTGELFF.

V usage is TRBV9 and J usage is TRBJ2-5; a possible D gene is TRBD2 (5 bases). The CDR3 length is 17 residues. Deletions cut 0 bases from V and 1 base from J, with 16 bases between. Per germline, CDR1 SGDLS and CDR2 YYNGEE. This CDR3 is CASSVGRGRSLQETQYF. CDR3 in DNA: TGTGCCAGCAGCGTAGGTCGAGGGAGAAGTCTCCAAGAGACCCAGTACTTC.